One and the same sample provided the 24 T cell receptor beta chains below, sequenced in a study of T cell responses to AZD1222 COVID-19 vaccine. Profiled with immunoSEQ multiplex PCR; TCRdb holds only in-frame clones, not every one. The top ten clones hold about 27% of a sample with tens of thousands of clones, roughly four fifths of them seen once. Source: peripheral blood, taken 28 days after the second AZD1222 dose. These TCRs come from an adult who received the AZD1222 COVID-19 vaccine.

The chain couples TRBV7-3 to TRBJ2-5; D unclear. Per the germline V gene, CDR1 is SGHTA and CDR2 is FQGTGA. Trimming removed 0 bases at V and 1 base at J, with 9 bases between. This CDR3 spans 15 amino acids. DNA of the CDR3: TGTGCCAGCAGCTTAACGATGAGTTCCCAAGAGACCCAGTACTTC. This translates into CASSLTMSSQETQYF.

In this sample, this clone turned up once. The V and J genes are TRBV7-2 and TRBJ2-2; 14 nucleotides agree with TRBD2. V lost 4 bases and J lost 7; bases outside the gene matches: 8. Germline CDR1 reads SGHTA; CDR2 reads FQGNSA. The CDR3 runs 17 residues. CDR3 DNA: TGTGCCAGCAGCTCCCGACTAGCGGGAGGGCCAAACGGGGAGCTGTTTTTT. It is translated as CASSSRLAGGPNGELFF.

The sample holds a few counts of this clone. The chain recombines TRBV11-3 with TRBJ1-5, with TRBD1 matching over 8 bases. The CDR3 runs to 20 residues. Trimming took 4 bases from V and 9 from J; bases not matched to a gene: 26. Looked up from germline, CDR1 is SGHNT and CDR2 is YENEEA. The CDR3 DNA is TGTGCCAGCAGCTCCAAGTTGAGGACAGGGCCGGGTCGCCCGTTCGTGCCCCAGCATTTT. It codes for CASSSKLRTGPGRPFVPQHF. Full variable domain (outside the CDR3, taken from reference TRBV11-3 and TRBJ1-5): EAGVVQSPRYKIIEKKQPVAFWCNPISGHNTLYWYLQNLGQGPELLIRYENEEAVDDSQLPKDRFSAERLKGVDSTLKIQPAELGDSAVYLCASSSKLRTGPGRPFVPQHFGDGTRLSIL.

The rearrangement links TRBV27 to TRBJ2-7; 7 positions agree with TRBD2. There are 13 residues in the CDR3. V was clipped by 2 bases and J by 6 bases; unmatched bases: 4. CDR1 is MNHEY and CDR2 is SMNVEV in the germline V gene (reference sequence). The CDR3 sequence is CASSLGRGSEQYF. CDR3 DNA sequence: TGTGCCAGCAGTTTAGGGAGGGGATCCGAGCAGTACTTC.

The J gene is TRBJ1-3, the V gene TRBV29-1; TRBD1 might be the D (5 bases). Germline V gene lookup returns CDR1 SQVTM and CDR2 ANQGSEA. The CDR3 sequence is 14 residues long. Trimming cost V 6 bases and J 0 bases, with 12 bases left between them. CDR3 sequence: CSVLPGNSGNTIYF. The CDR3 coding sequence is TGCAGCGTGTTACCAGGGAACTCTGGAAACACCATATATTTT.

The chain recombines TRBV10-3 with TRBJ2-3, with 8 bases matching TRBD2. Germline CDR1 and CDR2: ENHRY and SYGVKD. V dropped 0 bases and J dropped 6; count of bases not matched to a gene: 14. There are 18 residues in the CDR3. CDR3 protein: CAISESKSIAGRYDTQYF. CDR3 sequence (DNA): TGTGCCATCAGTGAGTCCAAGAGCATAGCGGGGAGGTATGATACGCAGTATTTT.

The chain has TRBV7-2 and TRBJ1-6; D remains ambiguous. V lost 0 bases and J 7 bases, leaving 16 bases between the germline ends. The CDR3 contains 17 residues. In germline, CDR1 is SGHTA, CDR2 FQGNSA. CDR3 residues: CASSLALFPRANSPLHF. In DNA, the CDR3 is TGTGCCAGCAGCTTAGCCCTATTTCCTCGAGCAAATTCACCCCTCCACTTT.

V is TRBV7-3 and J is TRBJ1-2; D call uncertain. Trimming left V 5 bases short and J 1 base short, with 17 bases between. CDR3 length: 16 residues. Germline V gene data show CDR1 as SGHTA and CDR2 as FQGTGA. Here the CDR3 DNA reads TGTGCCAGCAGCCCCGTCGGGATTGGTTATAACTATGGCTACACCTTC. Its protein product is CASSPVGIGYNYGYTF.

The CDR3 nucleotides are TGCGCCAGCAGCCCAAGCCCCGCAGGTTTCAATCAGCCCCAGCATTTT. Protein: CASSPSPAGFNQPQHF. The chain links TRBV4-1 to TRBJ1-5; the D is unclear. This CDR3 has 16 amino acids. With 4 bases removed from V and 3 bases from J, the gap between germline ends came to 16 bases. The V gene's germline CDR1 is MGHRA and CDR2 YSYEKL.

V gene TRBV12-3 or TRBV12-4 combines with J gene TRBJ1-5; D is uncertain. The CDR3 has 13 residues. The ends were cut back, 4 bases at V and 5 bases at J, with 9 bases in the middle. The CDR3 here is CASSSVIHQPQHF. The DNA for the CDR3 is TGTGCCAGCAGTTCCGTAATACATCAGCCCCAGCATTTT.

The gene calls are TRBV4-3 and TRBJ1-4; 9 nucleotides line up with TRBD1. This CDR3 is 15 amino acids long. Germline loops: CDR1 LGHNA, CDR2 YSLEER. V lost 4 bases and J lost 4; bases outside the gene matches: 4. The CDR3 DNA reads TGCGCCAGCAGCCCTAGACAGGGGGATAATGAAAAACTGTTTTTT. It yields the protein CASSPRQGDNEKLFF.

This chain joins TRBV28 and TRBJ1-1, with 10 bases aligning to TRBD1. The CDR3 runs to 18 residues. V shed 6 bases and J 4 bases; nucleotides not matched to a gene: 17. Germline V gene sequence: CDR1 MDHEN, CDR2 SYDVKM. CDR3 sequence reads: CASSTFIDRGLTGTEAFF. In nucleotides, the CDR3 is TGTGCCAGCAGCACCTTTATCGACAGGGGGCTGACGGGCACTGAAGCTTTCTTT.

V and J are TRBV12-3 or TRBV12-4 and TRBJ2-1; D call uncertain. V was clipped by 2 bases and J by 4 bases, with 6 bases between them. The CDR3 runs to 13 residues. This CDR3 reads CASSLRPYNEQFF. The CDR3 bases are TGTGCCAGCAGTTTAAGGCCTTACAATGAGCAGTTCTTC.

The gene calls are TRBV27 and TRBJ1-5, with 8 bases that match TRBD1. The CDR3 is 15 amino acids. Per the germline V gene, CDR1 is MNHEY and CDR2 is SMNVEV (reference sequence). V gave up 5 bases and J gave up 6 bases; unmatched junction bases: 9. CDR3 region: CASSRLQGGGQPQHF. The CDR3 DNA follows: TGTGCCAGCAGTCGCCTACAGGGGGGGGGTCAGCCCCAGCATTTT.

The chain is built from TRBV25-1 and TRBJ2-7; a possible D gene is TRBD2 (6 bases). Germline values: CDR1 MGHDK, CDR2 SYGVNS. This CDR3 is built from 14 residues. Trimming removed 4 bases from V and 5 bases from J, with 15 bases in between. The CDR3 DNA reads TGTGCCAGCAGTGGACCGGGACTCCCTCACGAGCAGTACTTC. Its protein is CASSGPGLPHEQYF.

This sequence joins TRBV6-1 and TRBJ2-3; D not resolved. This CDR3 has 15 residues. The V gene's germline CDR1 is MNHNS and CDR2 SASEGT. The ends were cut back, 6 bases at V and 1 base at J, with 14 bases in the middle. The CDR3 DNA is TGTGCCAGCAGGGCCCAGGACGCCCGCACAGATACGCAGTATTTT. As protein: CASRAQDARTDTQYF.

The V gene is TRBV3-1 (or the pseudogene TRBV3-2), the J gene TRBJ1-1; D gene ambiguous. Trimming pared 1 base from V and 2 bases from J, leaving 11 bases between. This CDR3 is built from 15 residues. The V gene's germline CDR1 is LGHDT and CDR2 YNNKEL (reference sequence). The CDR3 bases are TGTGCCAGCAGCCAAGGGATCAACACCAACACTGAAGCTTTCTTT. It encodes CASSQGINTNTEAFF.

V is TRBV6-5 and J is TRBJ2-7; D perhaps matches TRBD2 (6 bases). V lost 8 bases and J 1 base, leaving 12 bases between the germline ends. Germline V gives CDR1 MNHEY, CDR2 SVGAGI. The length of the CDR3 is 13 residues. The CDR3 region is CASGTYLSYEQYF. The CDR3 DNA reads TGTGCCAGCGGGACTTACTTGTCCTACGAGCAGTACTTC.

The chain joins TRBV9 to TRBJ1-4; the D gene is possibly TRBD1 (6 bases). The V and J ends lost 0 bases and 7 bases respectively, with 10 bases between them. The CDR3 extends over 14 amino acids. Germline CDR1 reads SGDLS; CDR2 reads YYNGEE. CDR3: CASSVEGGTEKLFF. The CDR3 DNA follows: TGTGCCAGCAGCGTAGAGGGGGGTACTGAAAAACTGTTTTTT.

This clone appeared once. The chain recombines TRBV29-1 with TRBJ2-1, with TRBD2 identical over 9 bases. CDR1 SQVTM and CDR2 ANQGSEA come from the germline V gene. Trimming cost V 6 bases and J 5 bases; bases outside gene matches: 14. The CDR3 runs to 16 residues. CDR3 sequence (DNA): TGCAGCGTGCCGGGACAGAGTAGCGGGGGAAACAATGAGCAGTTCTTC. Translating gives CSVPGQSSGGNNEQFF.

The chain links TRBV6-5 to TRBJ1-5, with TRBD1 identical over 8 bases. The germline gives CDR1 MNHEY, CDR2 SVGAGI. This CDR3 contains 15 residues. After removal of 6 bases from V and 5 bases from J, the junction contained 9 bases not matched to a gene. The DNA of the CDR3 is TGTGCCAGCAGAGCCGGGACAGGTGAAGATCAGCCCCAGCATTTT. Translated, it gives CASRAGTGEDQPQHF.

The V gene is TRBV5-6, the J gene TRBJ2-7; D is ambiguous. CDR1 SGHDT and CDR2 YYEEEE come from the germline V gene. The CDR3 is 16 amino acids. V gave up 4 bases and J gave up 2 bases, with 19 bases separating them. Written as DNA, the CDR3 is TGTGCCAGCAGCCCCTACCCCATTGGGATAACCTACGAGCAGTACTTC. Residues: CASSPYPIGITYEQYF. Full variable domain (missing parts from reference TRBV5-6 and TRBJ2-7): DAGVTQSPTHLIKTRGQQVTLRCSPKSGHDTVSWYQQALGQGPQFIFQYYEEEERQRGNFPDRFSGHQFPNYSSELNVNALLLGDSALYLCASSPYPIGITYEQYFGPGTRLTVT.

This chain joins TRBV7-9 and TRBJ2-2, with D hard to call. V lost 0 bases, J lost 6 bases, and 8 bases lay in between. Germline-derived CDR1 and CDR2 are SEHNR and FQNEAQ (reference sequence). The CDR3 loop spans 14 amino acids. The CDR3, as DNA: TGTGCCAGCAGCTTAGCTAACAATGCCGGGGAGCTGTTTTTT. Its translation is CASSLANNAGELFF.

The chain has TRBV3-1 (or the pseudogene TRBV3-2) and TRBJ1-1; 9 nucleotides align to TRBD1. The germline V gene encodes CDR1 LGHDT and CDR2 YNNKEL (reference sequence). The CDR3 is 15 residues long. Unmatched junction bases numbered 4, after V lost 1 base and J lost 4 bases. The CDR3 reads CASSQGGQGGTEAFF. The CDR3 DNA sequence: TGTGCCAGCAGCCAAGGGGGACAGGGCGGCACTGAAGCTTTCTTT.